Presented here are 23 T cell receptor beta chains from one specimen sequenced in a study of T-cell reconstitution after alpha-beta-depleted transplantation in children (dated by TCRdb to the mid-2010s). What the treatment or condition label conveys for this sample: allogeneic hematopoietic cell transplantation with graft depleted of TCRalphabeta T cells and CD19 B cells. Libraries were made using PCR. The data were produced on an Illumina HiSeq 2500. To normalize quantification of the TCRbeta repertoire, the TCR libraries were built with molecular barcoding that relied on unique molecular identifiers. The public reads were quality trimmed at Q25 with fastp and then assembled into clones with MiXCR by TCRdb, keeping productive beta chains. CDR3 protein duplicates are merged, each entry listing the most common genes and DNA. The sample data list about 870,000 distinct CDR3 sequences, and about 16% of these were observed just once. Just under 5% of the sample is taken by the ten largest.

Sequences were derived from PBMCs, mostly from graft donor cells, sampled 360 days after TCRalphabeta/CD19-depleted stem cell transplant. The receptors were sampled from a male patient younger than 18 who had a stem cell transplant for acute lymphoblastic leukemia, so the T cells may come from the graft donor.

The rearrangement links TRBV5-1 to TRBJ1-5, with a weak D call TRBD1 (6 bases). The CDR3 is 16 amino acids. Germline CDR1 reads SGHRS; CDR2 reads YFSETQ. V was trimmed by 4 bases and J by 5 bases, leaving 19 bases between them. The DNA for the CDR3 is TGCGCCAGCAGCCCAGGGGAGGGTAGAGGCTATCAGCCCCAGCATTTT. Its protein product is CASSPGEGRGYQPQHF.

In this sample, this clonotype turned up a few times. The DNA for the CDR3 is TGTGCCATCAGGGATGCGGAACGGGCCGCCCAAGAGACCCAGTACTTC. Its protein is CAIRDAERAAQETQYF. The chain couples TRBV10-3 to TRBJ2-5; no firm D call. The CDR3 runs to 16 residues. The V gene's germline CDR1 is ENHRY and CDR2 SYGVKD. With 6 bases removed from V and 1 base from J, the gap between germline ends came to 18 bases.

CDR3 nucleotides: TGTGCCAGCAGCGCGAGGCTAGCGGGAGATGGGATGCGGAGCTCCTACAATGAGCAGTTCTTC. Protein: CASSARLAGDGMRSSYNEQFF. V and J are TRBV11-2 and TRBJ2-1; 10 bases fit TRBD2. The germline gives CDR1 SGHAT, CDR2 FQNNGV. V was clipped by 5 bases and J by 0 bases; unmatched bases: 19. This CDR3 is 21 amino acids long.

This clonotype was detected only a few times. The chain employs TRBV5-5 and TRBJ1-4; D unresolved. CDR1 SGHKS and CDR2 YYEKEE come from the germline V gene (reference sequence). Trimming shortened V by 3 bases and J by 0 bases, and 9 bases separated the two germline ends. CDR3 length: 15 residues. CDR3 region: CASSSPPATNEKLFF. CDR3 bases: TGTGCCAGCAGCTCACCCCCTGCAACTAATGAAAAACTGTTTTTT.

This clonotype was observed a few times. The CDR3 reads CASRAIAGGVSYNEQFF. DNA for the CDR3: TGTGCCAGCAGGGCTATAGCGGGAGGCGTCTCCTACAATGAGCAGTTCTTC. The chain has TRBV12-3 or TRBV12-4 and TRBJ2-1, with TRBD2 matching 10 bases. This CDR3 region has 17 residues. J was trimmed by 0 bases and V by 6 bases; bases with no gene match: 8.

This clonotype was recorded at least ten times. CDR3 loop: CASSPRPQETQYF. Written as DNA, the CDR3 is TGTGCCAGCAGCCCTCGTCCACAAGAGACCCAGTACTTC. The V and J genes are TRBV7-9 and TRBJ2-5; D call uncertain. Germline CDR1 SEHNR, CDR2 FQNEAQ (reference sequence). There are 13 residues in the CDR3. The V and J ends lost 5 bases and 2 bases respectively, with 9 bases between them.

At least ten counts were recorded for this clonotype. The rearrangement uses TRBV5-1 and TRBJ2-5, with 7 bases aligning to TRBD1. CDR3 length equals 17 residues. V was clipped by 0 bases and J by 4 bases; unmatched bases: 12. Germline CDR1 reads SGHRS; CDR2 reads YFSETQ. CDR3 residues: CASSLGVWTGRGETQYF. The CDR3 DNA is TGCGCCAGCAGCTTGGGGGTTTGGACAGGTCGGGGAGAGACCCAGTACTTC.

As DNA, the CDR3 is TGTGCCAGCAGCTTATCTGGAGGGGGCCATGAGCAGTTCTTC. Its translation is CASSLSGGGHEQFF. The chain has TRBV11-3 and TRBJ2-1; TRBD1 might be the D (7 bases). The V and J ends lost 2 bases and 8 bases respectively, with 13 bases between them. The germline V gene has CDR1 SGHNT and CDR2 YENEEA. This CDR3 is built from 14 residues. Full variable domain (outside the CDR3, taken from reference TRBV11-3 and TRBJ2-1): EAGVVQSPRYKIIEKKQPVAFWCNPISGHNTLYWYLQNLGQGPELLIRYENEEAVDDSQLPKDRFSAERLKGVDSTLKIQPAELGDSAVYLCASSLSGGGHEQFFGPGTRLTVL.

In its sample, this clonotype was seen a few times. The chain joins TRBV10-3 to TRBJ2-3, with D possibly being TRBD1 (5 bases). The V gene's germline CDR1 is ENHRY and CDR2 SYGVKD. The ends were cut back, 3 bases at V and 4 bases at J, with 5 bases in the middle. The CDR3 runs 12 residues. The CDR3 nucleotides are TGTGCCATCAGTGACAGGGCAGATACGCAGTATTTT. Its translation is CAISDRADTQYF.

Only a few counts were recorded for this clonotype. The chain's CDR3 is CASSPGTGDEKLFF. CDR3 nucleotides: TGCGCCAGCAGCCCCGGGACAGGGGATGAAAAACTGTTTTTT. V is TRBV5-1 and J is TRBJ1-4; TRBD1 agrees at 10 bases. The V and J ends lost 4 bases and 6 bases, in that order; junction bases with no gene match: 3. This CDR3 has 14 residues. The germline V gene encodes CDR1 SGHRS and CDR2 YFSETQ. Supplemented by reference TRBV5-1 and TRBJ1-4, the full variable domain reads KAGVTQTPRYLIKTRGQQVTLSCSPISGHRSVSWYQQTPGQGLQFLFEYFSETQRNKGNFPGRFSGRQFSNSRSEMNVSTLELGDSALYLCASSPGTGDEKLFFGSGTQLSVL.

This clonotype came up a few times. The J gene is TRBJ2-2, the V gene TRBV7-7; D may be TRBD2 (6 bases). The V gene's germline CDR1 is SSHAT and CDR2 FNYEAQ (reference sequence). Trimming shortened V by 7 bases and J by 12 bases, and 15 bases separated the two germline ends. There are 12 residues in the CDR3. CDR3 sequence reads: CASTSGLRQLFF. For the CDR3, the DNA is TGTGCCAGCACCTCGGGACTCCGGCAGCTGTTTTTT.

The rearrangement uses TRBV5-1 and TRBJ2-7, with D possibly being TRBD1 or TRBD2 (6 bases each). Trimming shortened V by 4 bases and J by 0 bases, and 17 bases separated the two germline ends. The germline CDR1 and CDR2 sequences are SGHRS and YFSETQ. The CDR3 is 16 residues long. The CDR3 DNA reads as TGCGCCAGCAGCCCGGGGGCCCAGCGGCCCTCCTACGAGCAGTACTTC. Its translation: CASSPGAQRPSYEQYF.

This clonotype came up a few times. V gene TRBV29-1 combines with J gene TRBJ2-7; the D gene could be TRBD1 or TRBD2 (5 bases each). CDR3 length: 14 residues. V was shortened by 3 bases and J by 0 bases, with 12 bases between the two germline ends. The germline CDR1 and CDR2 sequences are SQVTM and ANQGSEA. The CDR3 DNA sequence: TGCAGCGTTGACGTGGCAGGGAGCTCCTACGAGCAGTACTTC. Protein product: CSVDVAGSSYEQYF.

CDR3 in DNA: TGTGCCAGCAGTCATCATCCGGGACAGCTCAACAACAACTACGAGCAGTACTTC. As protein: CASSHHPGQLNNNYEQYF. The V and J genes are TRBV27 and TRBJ2-7; 7 bases match TRBD1. The germline V gene encodes CDR1 MNHEY and CDR2 SMNVEV (reference sequence). CDR3 length: 18 residues. Losses at the gene ends were 5 bases for V and 3 bases for J; bases not matched to a gene: 19.

The J gene is TRBJ2-7, the V gene TRBV6-1, with 8 bases aligning to TRBD1. CDR3 length equals 16 residues. Looked up from germline, CDR1 is MNHNS and CDR2 is SASEGT. Germline trimming cut 6 bases from V and 0 bases from J; bases unmatched to any gene: 10. CDR3 loop: CASRSQGAMFSYEQYF. Here the CDR3 DNA reads TGTGCCAGCAGATCCCAGGGGGCCATGTTCTCCTACGAGCAGTACTTC.

This clonotype was seen many times. The chain links TRBV7-6 to TRBJ2-1; D remains unclear. CDR1 and CDR2 (germline): SGHVS, FNYEAQ. This CDR3 has 14 amino acids. Trimming shortened V by 5 bases and J by 9 bases, and 17 bases separated the two germline ends. The CDR3 protein is CASSPGPYQSEQFF. DNA for the CDR3: TGTGCCAGCAGCCCCGGACCGTATCAATCTGAGCAGTTCTTC.

The genes are TRBV20-1 and TRBJ1-1, with unresolved D. The CDR3 runs to 14 residues. V was cut by 2 bases and J by 2 bases, with 12 bases left in between. Germline CDR1 DFQATT, CDR2 SNEGSKA (reference sequence). The CDR3 DNA reads as TGCAGTGCTAGAATGGATTTCGGAAACACTGAAGCTTTCTTT. This codes for CSARMDFGNTEAFF.

The sample holds a few counts of this clonotype. The rearrangement joins TRBV3-1 to TRBJ2-4, with D uncertain. V lost 4 bases, J lost 0 bases, and 7 bases lay in between. CDR1 is LGHDT, CDR2 YNNKEL, per germline (reference sequence). This CDR3 spans 14 amino acids. The CDR3 region is CASSRRLAKNIQYF. The CDR3 coding sequence is TGTGCCAGCAGCCGACGACTAGCCAAAAACATTCAGTACTTC.

This chain links TRBV18 with TRBJ2-3; tentative D call: TRBD2 (5 bases). The CDR3 spans 14 residues. The germline gives CDR1 KGHSH, CDR2 LQKENI. Between the trimmed V and J ends, which lost 3 bases and 6 bases, there was a span of 13 bases. CDR3 DNA: TGTGCCAGCTCACCGTCGGGGAGTAGGGATACGCAGTATTTT. This codes for CASSPSGSRDTQYF.

The chain has TRBV6-4 and TRBJ2-3; possible D gene TRBD2, 6 bases. The CDR3 runs to 14 residues. Germline CDR1 reads MRHNA; CDR2 reads SNTAGT. Trimming removed 1 base at V and 4 bases at J, with 9 bases between. The CDR3 is CASSDWRGADTQYF. DNA for the CDR3: TGTGCCAGCAGTGACTGGAGGGGAGCAGATACGCAGTATTTT.

The chain uses TRBV7-9 and TRBJ2-1; 8 nucleotides line up with TRBD2. Germline V gene data show CDR1 as SEHNR and CDR2 as FQNEAQ (reference sequence). This CDR3 has 16 residues. V lost 5 bases, J lost 3 bases, and 9 bases stayed unmatched. Here the CDR3 DNA reads TGTGCCAGCAGCGCCGAACTAGCGGAGGTCTACAATGAGCAGTTCTTC. As protein: CASSAELAEVYNEQFF.

This clonotype was seen ten or more times. The rearrangement links TRBV19 to TRBJ2-1; no definite D call. Germline lookup yields CDR1 LNHDA and CDR2 SQIVND (reference sequence). The V end was cut by 2 bases, the J end by 9 bases, with 5 bases between. There are 11 residues in the CDR3. The CDR3 spells CASSILPEQFF. The CDR3 coding sequence is TGTGCCAGTAGTATATTGCCTGAGCAGTTCTTC.

This clonotype has ten or more counts. The rearrangement links TRBV12-3 or TRBV12-4 to TRBJ2-7; D assignment may be TRBD1 or TRBD2 (5 bases each). V was clipped by 8 bases and J by 3 bases, with 17 bases between them. This CDR3 comprises 14 residues. Here the CDR3 reads CASLLTKGSYEQYF. The CDR3 DNA follows: TGTGCCAGCCTCCTCACTAAGGGGAGCTACGAGCAGTACTTC.